The clone carrying this T cell receptor (beta chain) was seen only once. Its antigen is not known. These data belong to a study of T cell responses to AZD1222 COVID-19 vaccine. Clones were sequenced by immunoSEQ multiplex PCR, and TCRdb holds only the in-frame ones, with some missing. The data contain about 160,000 clones, about 93% of them seen just once; the ten biggest clones take up about 1.3%. Points from the study as a whole: Baseline testing showed seropositivity in only a handful of AZD1222 recipients. In the spike-specific TCR repertoire, nearly half reportedly target unmutated variant regions.

This clonotype was obtained from an adult in good health. The starting material was peripheral blood, obtained on day 0 of AZD1222 vaccination.

The DNA of the CDR3 is TGTGCCAGCCGAAGGGTATCCTATAATTCACCCCTCCACTTT. It encodes CASRRVSYNSPLHF. The V and J genes are TRBV28 and TRBJ1-6, with D unresolved. This CDR3 region has 14 residues. Trimming took off 8 bases at V and 1 base at J, with 9 bases between the two ends. Germline V gives CDR1 MDHEN, CDR2 SYDVKM.